A selection of T cell receptor beta chains follows, all from one sample in a study of T-cell reconstitution after alpha-beta-depleted transplantation in children. TCRdb reprocessed the PCR reads via MiXCR and lists one record per CDR3 protein. The table lists 900,000 or so distinct CDR3 sequences, approximately 15% of them singletons. The sample consisted of PBMCs, mostly from graft donor cells, taken 360 days after TCRalphabeta/CD19-depleted stem cell transplant. The receptors here all came from a male patient younger than 18 who had a stem cell transplant for acute lymphoblastic leukemia, so the T cells may come from the graft donor. The CDR3 runs from the conserved cysteine through the conserved F or W. The D gene is left open where the match is weak. Size is omitted from some rows. Given values are once, few, many or a class for expanded clones.

len	v_gene	j_gene	d_gene	abundance	CDR3aa	CDR3nt
14	TRBV5-1	TRBJ2-3	-	many	CASSLESGRNTQYF	TGCGCCAGCAGCTTGGAATCGGGGCGAAATACGCAGTATTTT
13	TRBV29-1	TRBJ2-5	-	many	CSVEVGSGETQYF	TGCAGCGTTGAAGTTGGGTCGGGGGAGACCCAGTACTTC
16	TRBV29-1	TRBJ2-1	TRBD2	-	CSAGLAGGEDYNEQFF	TGCAGCGCGGGACTAGCGGGAGGGGAAGATTACAATGAGCAGTTCTTC
14	TRBV20-1	TRBJ2-1	TRBD2	few	CSAPRDYIDNEQFF	TGCAGTGCACCCCGGGACTATATAGACAATGAGCAGTTCTTC
13	TRBV29-1	TRBJ1-1	-	-	CSASGLLNTEAFF	TGCAGCGCCTCGGGACTCCTGAACACTGAAGCTTTCTTT
13	TRBV29-1	TRBJ2-2	-	few	CSVVPANTGELFF	TGCAGCGTTGTCCCAGCCAACACCGGGGAGCTGTTTTTT
13	TRBV6-4	TRBJ2-2	-	-	CASSQDYTGELFF	TGTGCCAGCAGTCAAGACTATACCGGGGAGCTGTTTTTT
19	TRBV13	TRBJ2-7	TRBD2	-	CASSLGLSGAGGPGSEQYF	TGTGCCAGCAGCTTAGGCCTAAGTGGAGCGGGAGGGCCTGGTAGCGAGCAGTACTTC
15	TRBV5-1	TRBJ2-7	-	few	CASSLAPLLSYEQYF	TGCGCCAGCAGCTTGGCCCCCCTCCTCTCCTACGAGCAGTACTTC
16	TRBV4-1	TRBJ2-7	TRBD2	once	CASSPLASGIRYEQYF	TGCGCCAGCAGCCCTTTAGCTAGCGGGATACGATACGAGCAGTACTTC
20	TRBV7-9	TRBJ1-1	TRBD1	-	CASSPALLQGARRVNTEAFF	TGTGCCAGCAGCCCAGCCCTTCTACAGGGGGCGCGGAGGGTGAACACTGAAGCTTTCTTT
14	TRBV27	TRBJ1-2	TRBD1	many	CASCSTTGINGYTF	TGTGCCAGCTGTTCGACGACAGGGATAAATGGCTACACCTTC
13	TRBV10-3	TRBJ1-1	-	few	CAISVERDTEAFF	TGTGCCATCAGTGTAGAGAGAGACACTGAAGCTTTCTTT
16	TRBV5-1	TRBJ2-5	-	many	CASSLYQAGPRGTQYF	TGCGCCAGCAGCTTGTACCAGGCAGGGCCACGTGGGACCCAGTACTTC
16	TRBV12-3/TRBV12-4	TRBJ2-7	-	many	CASSLVAGRPWHEQYF	TGTGCCAGCAGTTTAGTGGCGGGTAGACCTTGGCACGAGCAGTACTTC
15	TRBV20-1	TRBJ2-2	TRBD1	few	CSAREQGVNTGELFF	TGCAGTGCTAGAGAACAGGGGGTGAACACCGGGGAGCTGTTTTTT
13	TRBV25-1	TRBJ2-3	-	-	CASTRTGGDTQYF	TGTGCCAGCACCCGAACCGGAGGGGATACGCAGTATTTT
13	TRBV9	TRBJ2-1	-	-	CASSVGGGYEQFF	TGTGCCAGCAGCGTAGGGGGAGGCTATGAGCAGTTCTTC
15	TRBV12-3/TRBV12-4	TRBJ1-1	-	many	CASSSLRIRNTEAFF	TGTGCCAGCAGTTCCCTCCGGATCAGGAACACTGAAGCTTTCTTT
15	TRBV18	TRBJ2-1	-	-	CASSIQGGGNNEQFF	TGTGCCAGCTCGATTCAGGGAGGGGGTAACAATGAGCAGTTCTTC
14	TRBV18	TRBJ1-2	-	-	CASSPRGGNYGYTF	TGTGCCAGCTCACCACGTGGCGGGAACTATGGCTACACCTTC
14	TRBV6-5	TRBJ1-2	-	few	CASSYYDRFYGYTF	TGTGCCAGCAGTTATTATGACAGATTCTATGGCTACACCTTC
15	TRBV20-1	TRBJ2-5	-	-	CSAPTPDHNQETQYF	TGCAGTGCTCCTACTCCCGATCACAACCAAGAGACCCAGTACTTC
13	TRBV6-1	TRBJ2-3	-	few	CASSGAEWDTQYF	TGTGCCAGCAGCGGAGCGGAGTGGGATACGCAGTATTTT
15	TRBV7-8	TRBJ2-7	-	many	CASSLGYGSYGEQYF	TGTGCCAGCAGCTTGGGCTACGGTTCATACGGCGAGCAGTACTTC
13	TRBV10-3	TRBJ2-3	-	-	CATSDVHTDTQYF	TGTGCCACCTCGGACGTACACACAGATACGCAGTATTTT